The 7 T cell receptor beta chains below all came from one sample that was sequenced in a study of blood T cell repertoires in COVID-19. Sequencing was performed with immunoSEQ multiplex PCR; in TCRdb, only in-frame clones are kept and a portion is missing. Of some 150,000 clones listed, around 84% are singletons. The source material was peripheral blood. The receptor set was obtained from a human donor in a cohort sampled during active COVID-19.

CDR3 in DNA: TGTGCCAGCAGCTTATCGTCCTACGAGCAGTACTTC. Translation: CASSLSSYEQYF. The rearrangement links TRBV7-2 to TRBJ2-7; D is undetermined. Germline V gene sequence: CDR1 SGHTA, CDR2 FQGNSA. The CDR3 is 12 residues long. V lost 2 bases and J 1 base, leaving 3 bases between the germline ends.

The chain links TRBV6-1 to TRBJ1-5, with TRBD1 matching over 8 bases. This CDR3 is built from 14 residues. Germline CDR1 MNHNS, CDR2 SASEGT. The V gene end was trimmed by 3 bases and the J gene end by 5 bases; junction bases not matched to a gene: 3. The DNA for the CDR3 is TGTGCCAGCAGTGATCGGGACAGGTATCAGCCCCAGCATTTT. It yields the protein CASSDRDRYQPQHF.

The rearrangement joins TRBV11-2 to TRBJ1-5; possible D gene TRBD1, 5 bases. The germline CDR1 and CDR2 sequences are SGHAT and FQNNGV. V gave up 1 base and J gave up 6 bases, with 13 bases separating them. The CDR3 length is 15 residues. CDR3 loop: CASSLVSGGGQPQHF. The CDR3 nucleotides are TGTGCCAGCAGCTTAGTATCTGGGGGAGGTCAGCCCCAGCATTTT. The whole variable domain, filled in from reference TRBV11-2 and TRBJ1-5, reads EAGVAQSPRYKIIEKRQSVAFWCNPISGHATLYWYQQILGQGPKLLIQFQNNGVVDDSQLPKDRFSAERLKGVDSTLKIQPAKLEDSAVYLCASSLVSGGGQPQHFGDGTRLSIL.

The J gene is TRBJ2-7, the V gene TRBV19; TRBD2 is a possible D gene (7 bases). V was trimmed by 3 bases and J by 4 bases, leaving 10 bases between them. This CDR3 has 13 amino acids. Germline assignment: CDR1 LNHDA and CDR2 SQIVND (reference sequence). The CDR3 reads CASSMAGAYEQYF. The CDR3 DNA sequence: TGTGCCAGTAGTATGGCGGGGGCATACGAGCAGTACTTC.

This clone was detected a few times. The rearrangement uses TRBV7-3 and TRBJ1-1; no definite D call. CDR1 is SGHTA, CDR2 FQGTGA, per germline. The V end lost 3 bases, the J end lost 4 bases, and 9 bases lay between the germline ends. The CDR3 has 13 residues. CDR3 protein: CASSFGFGTEAFF. The CDR3 nucleotides read TGTGCCAGCAGCTTCGGGTTTGGCACTGAAGCTTTCTTT.

The gene calls are TRBV3-1 (or the pseudogene TRBV3-2) and TRBJ1-1; 11 bases match TRBD1. The CDR3 sequence is 15 residues long. Germline CDR1 and CDR2: LGHDT and YNNKEL (reference sequence). The trim removed 1 base at V and 6 bases at J, leaving 4 bases unmatched. The CDR3 sequence: CASSQVDRGRSEAFF. The CDR3 nucleotides are TGTGCCAGCAGCCAAGTGGACAGGGGGCGTTCTGAAGCTTTCTTT.

This sequence joins TRBV12-3 or TRBV12-4 and TRBJ1-1, with D maybe TRBD1 (5 bases). CDR3 length: 13 amino acids. V lost 2 bases to trimming and J lost 4 bases, with 8 bases between them. In nucleotides, the CDR3 is TGTGCCAGCAGTTTATTGGGGCGCACTGAAGCTTTCTTT. This encodes CASSLLGRTEAFF.